This T cell receptor beta chain was sequenced during a study of blood T cell repertoires in COVID-19. Study-wide background: Both acute and convalescent COVID-19 samples were obtained from the United States, Italy and Spain. T cells, B-cell-depleted T cells, or PBMCs provided the cDNA or gDNA that served as material.

The CDR3 spans 13 residues. Germline V gene sequence: CDR1 MNHNS, CDR2 SASEGT. Trimming took off 5 bases at V and 6 bases at J, with 13 bases between the two ends. Per the authors' pipeline: Amplification of reference gene primers provided the estimated nucleated cell counts. This table comes from immunoSEQ multiplex PCR, and its TCRdb copy is limited to in-frame clones, with some not included. The V and J calls and clone size come from that table; D and trimming were worked out from the DNA. The repertoire has about 97,000 clones, 90% to 95% of them found once; the top ten carry roughly 17%. The J gene is TRBJ1-2, the V gene TRBV6-1; TRBD1 is a possible D gene (6 bases). This TCR came from a man aged 50 to 59 with acute or convalescent COVID-19. The sequenced sample was peripheral blood. Written as DNA, the CDR3 is TGTGCCAGCAGTCTACAGGGTATAGATGGCTACACCTTC. Its protein is CASSLQGIDGYTF.